This note documents a single T cell receptor (beta chain) sequence. Its cognate antigen is unknown. These data come from a study of shared clonotypes between healthy human individuals. TCRdb keeps only in-frame clones here, not all; method: immunoSEQ multiplex PCR. The repertoire consists of under 1,100,000 clones, with around 78% occurring once and the leading ten covering roughly 0.65%. Between the trimmed V and J ends, which lost 5 bases and 7 bases, there was a span of 12 bases. This CDR3 region has 13 residues. The germline gives CDR1 MDHEN, CDR2 SYDVKM. Study-level findings and limits: Naive CD4 clonotype sharing across several donors was about 5%.

Sequenced sample: memory CD4+ T cells from PBMCs. Subset reported: CD45RA-negative fraction. This TCR was recovered from a man aged 18 to 30 in good health. Some clones in this sample may be carry-over from other donors' samples. The chain links TRBV28 to TRBJ2-1; the D gene is possibly TRBD2 (6 bases). CDR3 loop: CASSLRLGNEQFF. The CDR3 region has the DNA TGTGCCAGCAGTCTAAGACTAGGAAATGAGCAGTTCTTC.